The text below deals with one T cell receptor beta chain. No antigen is known for it. Trimming at V came to 3 bases and at J to 0 bases, leaving 3 bases not matched to a gene. CDR3 length: 14 residues. The germline V gene has CDR1 SQVTM and CDR2 ANQGSEA. This record comes from a study of T cell repertoires in cytomegalovirus infection. Looking at the study overall: Indications of both CMV infection and matching HLA type were provided by public TCR beta signatures.

TCRdb reprocessed the reads with MiXCR, giving one entry per CDR3 protein. Counted here are approximately 910,000 distinct CDR3 sequences, 31% occurring once; the ten biggest clones make up 13%. Study-wide points: Identification of carriers of CMV plus the relevant HLA was achieved through cumulative public TCR beta family frequency.

The sample consisted of cultured CD8+ T cells from PBMCs, taken from culture after CMV antigen stimulation. This sequence originates from a human donor in good health (CMV status not recorded). Some clones in this sample may be carry-over from other donors' samples. The rearrangement links TRBV29-1 to TRBJ1-1; 8 bases map to TRBD1. The CDR3 reads CSVDGTGLNTEAFF. The CDR3 DNA sequence: TGCAGCGTTGACGGGACAGGCTTGAACACTGAAGCTTTCTTT.